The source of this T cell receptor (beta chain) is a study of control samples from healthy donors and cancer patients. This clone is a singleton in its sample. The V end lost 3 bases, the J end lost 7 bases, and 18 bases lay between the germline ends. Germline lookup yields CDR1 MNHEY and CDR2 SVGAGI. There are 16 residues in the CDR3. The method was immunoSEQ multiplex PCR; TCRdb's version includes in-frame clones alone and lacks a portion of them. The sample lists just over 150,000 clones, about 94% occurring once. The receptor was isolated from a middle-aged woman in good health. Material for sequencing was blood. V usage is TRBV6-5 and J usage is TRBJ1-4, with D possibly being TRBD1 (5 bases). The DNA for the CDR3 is TGTGCCAGCAGTTATTCATGGGGCAGGAAACTTGAAAAACTGTTTTTT. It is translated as CASSYSWGRKLEKLFF.